There are a few counts of the clone carrying this T cell receptor (beta chain). Its antigen is not identified. MiXCR was run by TCRdb on the RT-PCR reads, yielding one entry per CDR3 protein. The sample holds just under 550,000 distinct CDR3 sequences; around a quarter are singletons and the top ten take approximately 3%. The data originate from a study of response to subunit inactivated influenza vaccine. Whole-study results and caveats: Authors suggested few new T cells are recruited by each seasonal influenza vaccination.

The V and J ends lost 4 bases and 2 bases respectively, with 5 bases between them. This CDR3 has 12 residues. Germline V lookup: CDR1 KGHDR, CDR2 SFDVKD. These data were likewise used in another study, on T cells expressing NK-cell markers. That source adds: UMIs were included in TCR beta cDNA generated by 5'RACE template switching. Obtained from sorted CD3+CD56+NKG2C+, CD3+CD56+NKG2C- and CD3+CD56-NKG2C+ T cells were the TCR beta repertoires. Sorting in several experiments was restricted by an anti-gamma-delta TCR antibody to alpha-beta TCR T cells. HCMV specificity was not established for the expanded NKG2C+ T cell clones.

The chain combines TRBV24-1 with TRBJ2-7; D is undetermined. The sequencing used CD4+ T cells sorted from PBMCs, collected roughly 12 days after vaccination. This receptor was taken from a man aged 50-60 years who received an inactivated influenza vaccine. The DNA for the CDR3 is TGTGCCACCAGTGAGGTCACCTACGAGCAGTACTTC. It encodes CATSEVTYEQYF.